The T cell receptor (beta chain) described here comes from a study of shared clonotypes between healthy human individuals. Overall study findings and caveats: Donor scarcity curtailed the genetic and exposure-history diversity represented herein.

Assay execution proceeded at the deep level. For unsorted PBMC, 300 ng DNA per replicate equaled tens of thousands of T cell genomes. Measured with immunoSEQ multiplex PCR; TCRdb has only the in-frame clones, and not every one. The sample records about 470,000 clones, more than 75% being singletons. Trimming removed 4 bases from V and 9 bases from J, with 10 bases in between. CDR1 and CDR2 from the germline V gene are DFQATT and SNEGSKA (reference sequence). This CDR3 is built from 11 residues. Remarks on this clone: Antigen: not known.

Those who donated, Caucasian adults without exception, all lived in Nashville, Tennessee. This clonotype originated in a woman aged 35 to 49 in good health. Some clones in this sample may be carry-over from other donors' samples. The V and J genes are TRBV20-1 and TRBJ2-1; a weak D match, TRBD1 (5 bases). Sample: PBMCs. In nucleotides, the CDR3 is TGCAGTGCTACACACCAGGGTGAGCAGTTCTTC. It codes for CSATHQGEQFF.